The TCR beta chain described here comes from a study of cytomegalovirus exposure and HLA in healthy donors. Study results and limitations: Researchers reported in a later analysis that common viral pathogens appeared linked to several top clusters. Accurate prediction of most subjects' HLA-A and HLA-B alleles from TCR beta sequences was reported.

This clone was detected only a few times. Its antigen remains unidentified. Primers included in the PCR were 60 Vbeta and 13 Jbeta primers. Clones were sequenced by immunoSEQ multiplex PCR, and TCRdb holds only the in-frame ones, with some missing. The table includes more than 95,000 clones, roughly four fifths detected once. V lost 3 bases to trimming and J lost 1 base; unmatched junction nucleotides: 1. The CDR3 is made up of 13 amino acids. CDR1 and CDR2 from the germline V gene are SGHDT and YYEEEE. The source material was PBMCs. This receptor was identified in a woman aged 18-29 years in good health and CMV-seronegative. The gene calls are TRBV5-6 and TRBJ2-7, with 7 bases that match TRBD1. The CDR3 is CASSSDRSYEQYF. The CDR3 bases are TGTGCCAGCAGCTCGGACAGGTCCTACGAGCAGTACTTC.